This TCR beta chain emerged from a study of blood T cell repertoires in COVID-19 (dated by TCRdb to 2018 to 2021). Regarding the complete study: Collaborator samples came from the United States, Italy and Spain and covered acute and convalescent phases of COVID-19. The material from the prospective study consisted of cDNA or gDNA derived from T cells, B-cell-depleted T cells, or PBMCs. Subjects who had been exposed to COVID-19, were actively infected with it, or had recovered from it provided the deeply sampled blood TCRbeta repertoires that made up the dataset. The repertoires were made available in a free public database intended to serve as a resource for research on the immune response to SARS-CoV-2. Samples came from the ongoing ImmuneRACE study (first 160 participants) plus 1,254 subjects from 6 global collaborators. Sample metadata almost always included a de-identified subject ID, COVID-19 status, age in years and sex. Where available, HLA class I and class II types were obtained from metadata supplied by the sample provider rather than from assay-based typing. Overall results and qualifications from the work: How much clinical and demographic metadata was included differed by source and by participant, and the metadata was provided uncurated.

A second Seattle source provided samples from volunteer blood donors who had recovered from COVID-19. Whole blood was collected in K2EDTA tubes by collaborating institutions according to the institutions' own protocols. Collaborator samples were shipped for TCRbeta analysis as frozen whole blood, isolated PBMCs, or DNA extracted from either sample type. The immunoSEQ Assay, a bias-controlled multiplex PCR, was used to amplify TCRbeta CDR3 regions from genomic DNA. From the authors' description of their analysis: The number of nucleated cells in each sample was estimated from the amplification of reference gene primers within the assay. To quantify the absolute abundance of each unique TCRbeta CDR3 rearrangement, sequence reads were collapsed and filtered. For each sample, productive Simpson clonality was calculated by taking the square root of Simpson's diversity index across productive rearrangements. The source is immuneACCESS, and TCRdb retained only in-frame sequences with V and J called. Part of the clones is not carried over; for the studies checked, unresolved V genes explain less than half of this, and the remainder is unexplained. V, J and clone size derive from that table, while D and trimming were established from the DNA sequence. The sample yields approximately 250,000 clones; about four fifths were counted once. In total, the top ten clones hold approximately 1.4% of the sample.

Concerning this clone itself: Its antigen remains unidentified. No quality values exist for individual bases; no much larger clone is one base distant.

Based on the germline V gene, the CDR1 and CDR2 sequences are MDHEN and SYDVKM. Trimming takes 8 bases off V and 3 bases off J; junction bases not matched to a gene: 6. Spanning cysteine to phenylalanine, the CDR3 consists of 14 amino acids. Of the read, only the CDR3 DNA is kept; its 42 bases are in frame from base 1. The TCR originated in a woman in her thirties or forties who had recovered from COVID-19. The sequenced sample consisted of peripheral blood. The V and J segments used are TRBV28 and TRBJ2-5; TRBD2 agrees with 10 junctional bases. The CDR3 protein: CASGLAGAKETQYF. The DNA reads as follows: TGTGCCAGCGGCCTAGCGGGGGCCAAAGAGACCCAGTACTTC. The full variable domain, with segments outside the CDR3 supplied by the reference TRBV28 and TRBJ2-5 proteins, appears as DVKVTQSSRYLVKRTGEKVFLECVQDMDHENMFWYRQDPGLGLRLIYFSYDVKMKEKGDIPEGYSVSREKKERFSLILESASTNQTSMYLCASGLAGAKETQYFGPGTRLLVL.